Below are 11 T cell receptor beta chains sequenced from a single sample in a study of blood T cell repertoires in COVID-19. TCRdb keeps only in-frame clones here, not all; method: immunoSEQ multiplex PCR. This sample carries around 340,000 clones, roughly 87% of them seen once, and the ten largest clones take approximately 4.1%. The sample comprised peripheral blood. The receptors come from a woman aged 55 to 70 with COVID-19, enrolled during active disease.

This chain uses TRBV6-4 with TRBJ2-1, with 8 bases aligning to TRBD2. Germline loops: CDR1 MRHNA, CDR2 SNTAGT. This CDR3 is built from 14 residues. The V segment lost 5 bases and the J segment 4 bases; nucleotides outside the gene matches: 4. The CDR3 loop reads CASSTSSGYNEQFF. The CDR3 DNA reads TGTGCCAGCAGTACGTCTAGCGGGTACAATGAGCAGTTCTTC.

The V call is TRBV27, the J call TRBJ1-2; D is perhaps TRBD1 (5 bases). The germline CDR1 and CDR2 sequences are MNHEY and SMNVEV (reference sequence). The CDR3 is 15 residues long. Trimming shortened V by 5 bases and J by 5 bases, and 18 bases separated the two germline ends. DNA for the CDR3: TGTGCCAGCAGTACCCGGGGGGGAGGACTTTATGGCTACACCTTC. This sequence encodes CASSTRGGGLYGYTF.

The rearrangement links TRBV10-1 to TRBJ1-4; TRBD1 matches at 7 bases. This CDR3 has 19 residues. Unmatched junction bases numbered 21, after V lost 4 bases and J lost 7 bases. Germline V gene sequence: CDR1 WNHNN, CDR2 SYGVQD (reference sequence). The CDR3 sequence: CASSGADRAYHSPGEKLFF. The CDR3 DNA is TGCGCCAGCAGTGGGGCCGACAGGGCCTACCACTCGCCGGGTGAAAAACTGTTTTTT.

The rearrangement uses TRBV11-3 and TRBJ2-5; 8 bases map to TRBD1. The V gene's germline CDR1 is SGHNT and CDR2 YENEEA. The junction had 5 bases not matched to a gene; V was cut back by 3 bases and J by 5 bases. CDR3 length: 14 residues. The CDR3 spells CASSLDRVSETQYF. In DNA form, the CDR3 reads TGTGCCAGCAGCTTGGACAGGGTTTCGGAGACCCAGTACTTC. Full variable domain (missing parts from reference TRBV11-3 and TRBJ2-5): EAGVVQSPRYKIIEKKQPVAFWCNPISGHNTLYWYLQNLGQGPELLIRYENEEAVDDSQLPKDRFSAERLKGVDSTLKIQPAELGDSAVYLCASSLDRVSETQYFGPGTRLLVL.

In the case of this clone: The same CDR3 arises from other DNA sequences in this sample as well. The gene calls are TRBV12-3 or TRBV12-4 and TRBJ2-5; D might be TRBD2 (5 bases). V was trimmed by 5 bases and J by 5 bases, leaving 9 bases between them. The CDR3 is 12 amino acids. CDR3 sequence (DNA): TGTGCCAGCAGTAGCGGCGTGGAGACCCAGTACTTC. It encodes CASSSGVETQYF.

This chain joins TRBV6-4 and TRBJ1-1, with D perhaps TRBD1 (6 bases). Deletions cut 7 bases from V and 0 bases from J, with 12 bases between. Germline CDR1 and CDR2: MRHNA and SNTAGT. The CDR3 runs to 14 residues. The CDR3 region has the DNA TGTGCCAGCAAAACGGGACACTTGAACACTGAAGCTTTCTTT. Its translation: CASKTGHLNTEAFF.

This chain joins TRBV5-1 and TRBJ1-1; D perhaps matches TRBD1 (6 bases). V was clipped by 2 bases and J by 2 bases, with 10 bases between them. Germline V gives CDR1 SGHRS, CDR2 YFSETQ. CDR3 length: 14 amino acids. In DNA form, the CDR3 reads TGCGCCAGCAGCTTACAGGGATCTAACACTGAAGCTTTCTTT. Protein product: CASSLQGSNTEAFF. Using reference TRBV5-1 and TRBJ1-1 for the parts outside the CDR3, the full variable domain is KAGVTQTPRYLIKTRGQQVTLSCSPISGHRSVSWYQQTPGQGLQFLFEYFSETQRNKGNFPGRFSGRQFSNSRSEMNVSTLELGDSALYLCASSLQGSNTEAFFGQGTRLTVV.

The rearrangement uses TRBV5-1 and TRBJ2-1; 9 nucleotides match TRBD2. Trimming removed 0 bases from V and 5 bases from J; junction bases left unmatched: 9. The CDR3 is 17 amino acids. Germline V lookup: CDR1 SGHRS, CDR2 YFSETQ. CDR3 residues: CASSLVSGSGGHNEQFF. Here the CDR3 DNA reads TGCGCCAGCAGCTTGGTTTCTGGTAGCGGGGGCCACAATGAGCAGTTCTTC.

The chain uses TRBV10-3 and TRBJ1-6; the D is unclear. In germline, CDR1 is ENHRY, CDR2 SYGVKD. V lost 8 bases, J lost 3 bases, and 8 bases lay in between. The CDR3 is 13 residues long. The CDR3 DNA reads as TGTGCCATCGGGCAGCTCTATAATTCACCCCTCCACTTT. Protein product: CAIGQLYNSPLHF.

The chain carries TRBV25-1 and TRBJ2-1; TRBD1 matches 9 bases. Germline V CDR1 and CDR2: MGHDK, SYGVNS. The V segment lost 3 bases and the J segment 9 bases; nucleotides outside the gene matches: 9. This CDR3 contains 15 residues. DNA of the CDR3: TGTGCCAGCAGTGATCCAGGACAGGGGACCGGTGAGCAGTTCTTC. Encoded protein: CASSDPGQGTGEQFF.

The chain employs TRBV19 and TRBJ1-1; 8 positions agree with TRBD1. J lost 5 bases, V lost 2 bases, and 7 bases had no gene match. The CDR3 is 15 amino acids. CDR1 and CDR2 (germline): LNHDA, SQIVND (reference sequence). For the CDR3, the DNA is TGTGCCAGTAGTATACGCCAGGGGGCGCGAACTGAAGCTTTCTTT. Its protein product is CASSIRQGARTEAFF.